One and the same sample provided the 6 T cell receptor beta chains below, sequenced in a study of molecular identifiers for immune sequencing clone quantification. TCRdb re-called the PCR reads with MiXCR, one entry per CDR3 protein. The sample shows around 89,000 distinct CDR3 sequences, roughly 19% of them seen only once. Material for sequencing was naive CD8+ T cells from blood, with Jurkat cell RNA spiked in. Subset of the sample: FACS-sorted CD8+CD4-CCR7+CD45RA+ naive T cells. These receptors all stem from a human donor in good health. Some libraries in this study had Jurkat cell RNA spiked in.

The chain combines TRBV7-9 with TRBJ1-4; weak D call: TRBD1 (5 bases). The CDR3 contains 18 residues. Trimming shortened V by 6 bases and J by 2 bases, and 22 bases separated the two germline ends. Germline values: CDR1 SEHNR, CDR2 FQNEAQ (reference sequence). CDR3 coding DNA: TGTGCCAGCAGAGACGGTAATGGTCGGGGGTCCACTAATGAAAAACTGTTTTTT. Translation: CASRDGNGRGSTNEKLFF.

This clonotype was recorded at least ten times. The gene calls are TRBV4-3 and TRBJ2-7, with 8 bases identical to TRBD1. Germline V gene data show CDR1 as LGHNA and CDR2 as YSLEER. The CDR3 contains 16 residues. With V trimmed by 4 bases and J by 1 base, 9 bases remained unmatched. CDR3 region: CASSPSLDRGSYEQYF. In nucleotides, the CDR3 is TGCGCCAGCAGCCCCTCTCTAGACAGGGGTTCCTACGAGCAGTACTTC.

This clonotype was observed at least ten times. The chain carries TRBV20-1 and TRBJ2-1, with D maybe TRBD2 (5 bases). The ends were cut back, 3 bases at V and 3 bases at J, with 12 bases in the middle. The CDR3 runs to 14 residues. CDR1 DFQATT and CDR2 SNEGSKA come from the germline V gene (reference sequence). The CDR3 spells CSASGLADYNEQFF. The DNA of the CDR3 is TGCAGTGCTAGTGGTCTAGCAGACTACAATGAGCAGTTCTTC.

This clonotype was picked up many times. The chain joins TRBV11-2 to TRBJ2-3; 9 bases map to TRBD2. Germline V CDR1 and CDR2: SGHAT, FQNNGV. There are 14 residues in the CDR3. With V trimmed by 3 bases and J by 11 bases, 9 bases remained unmatched. CDR3 residues: CASSFPAGGDGQYF. As DNA, the CDR3 is TGTGCCAGCAGCTTCCCAGCGGGAGGTGACGGGCAGTATTTT.

The table lists this clonotype with many counts. The J gene is TRBJ2-7, the V gene TRBV7-2; no firm D call. V gave up 1 base and J gave up 5 bases, with 6 bases separating them. Per germline, CDR1 SGHTA and CDR2 FQGNSA. CDR3 length: 12 residues. This chain's CDR3 is CASSLGANEQYF. The CDR3 DNA sequence: TGTGCCAGCAGCTTAGGGGCCAACGAGCAGTACTTC.

In this sample, this clonotype turned up many times. In DNA form, the CDR3 reads TGTGCCAGCAGCGGTGTACAGGATCCGGGGGCCAACGTCCTGACTTTC. Translating it yields CASSGVQDPGANVLTF. This sequence joins TRBV9 and TRBJ2-6, with D perhaps matching TRBD1 (5 bases). The V end lost 3 bases, the J end lost 4 bases, and 14 bases lay between the germline ends. Looked up from germline, CDR1 is SGDLS and CDR2 is YYNGEE. The CDR3 covers 16 residues.